These 2 T cell receptor beta chains share one sample of origin, sequenced in a study of T cells expressing NK-cell markers. TCRdb reprocessed the 5' RACE reads and reports one entry per CDR3 protein, with no DNA. The sample table includes 500,000 to 700,000 distinct CDR3 sequences. The specimen sequenced was blood T cells: a sorted CD56 or NKG2C T cell subset, CD4+ or CD8+ T cells, or bulk PBMC T cells (not recorded which). The receptors shown here come from a man younger than 35 in good health.

The genes are TRBV5-1 and TRBJ2-3; no DNA is available, so the TRBD2 call from TCRdb remains unchecked. The CDR3 is 15 residues long. Germline values: CDR1 SGHRS, CDR2 YFSETQ. CDR3 amino acids: CASSSGTSVSDTQYF.

The V and J genes are TRBV5-5 and TRBJ1-5; the D gene TCRdb calls, TRBD1, cannot be checked with no DNA. Germline V gene sequence: CDR1 SGHKS, CDR2 YYEKEE (reference sequence). The CDR3 covers 16 residues. The CDR3 spells CASSLKRTGTDQPQHF.